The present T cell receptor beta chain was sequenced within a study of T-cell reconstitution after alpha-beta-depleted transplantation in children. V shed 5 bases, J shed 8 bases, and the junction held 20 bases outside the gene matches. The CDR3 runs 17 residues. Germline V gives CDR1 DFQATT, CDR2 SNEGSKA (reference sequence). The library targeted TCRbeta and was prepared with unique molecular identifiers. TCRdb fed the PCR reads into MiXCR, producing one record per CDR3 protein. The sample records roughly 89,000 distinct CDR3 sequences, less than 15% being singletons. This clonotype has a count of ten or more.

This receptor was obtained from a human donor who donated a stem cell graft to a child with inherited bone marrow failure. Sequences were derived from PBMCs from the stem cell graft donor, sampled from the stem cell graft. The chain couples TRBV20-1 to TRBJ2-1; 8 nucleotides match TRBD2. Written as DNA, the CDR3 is TGCAGTGCTGGAAGGGTCGCGGGACTAGGGCCCGCGGATGAGCAGTTCTTC. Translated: CSAGRVAGLGPADEQFF.